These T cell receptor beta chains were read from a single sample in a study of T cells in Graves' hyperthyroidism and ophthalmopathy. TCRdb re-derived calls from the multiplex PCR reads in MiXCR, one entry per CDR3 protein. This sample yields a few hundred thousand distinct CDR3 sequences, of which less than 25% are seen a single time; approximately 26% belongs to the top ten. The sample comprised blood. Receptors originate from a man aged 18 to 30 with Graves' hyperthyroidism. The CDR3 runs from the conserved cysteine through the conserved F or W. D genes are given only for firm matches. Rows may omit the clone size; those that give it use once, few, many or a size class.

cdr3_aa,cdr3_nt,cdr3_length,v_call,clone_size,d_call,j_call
CSASMENTEAFF,TGCAGTGCTAGTATGGAGAACACTGAAGCTTTCTTT,12,TRBV20-1,many,.,TRBJ1-1
CASRPTGYHEQYF,TGTGCCAGCAGACCGACAGGGTACCACGAGCAGTACTTC,13,TRBV14,many,TRBD1,TRBJ2-7
CASSGRYQETQYF,TGTGCCAGCAGTGGAAGATACCAAGAGACCCAGTACTTC,13,TRBV11-3,many,.,TRBJ2-5
CASNEGGPNTEAFF,TGTGCCAGCAATGAAGGAGGGCCGAACACTGAAGCTTTCTTT,14,TRBV25-1,many,.,TRBJ1-1
CASSTRDRSKYF,TGTGCCAGCAGTACCCGGGACAGGTCGAAGTACTTC,12,TRBV28,many,TRBD1,TRBJ2-4
CASSAGGLTPRTGHETQYF,TGTGCCAGCAGTGCGGGGGGGCTTACCCCCAGGACGGGGCATGAGACCCAGTACTTC,19,TRBV28,.,TRBD2,TRBJ2-5
CASSSGGSVEQYF,TGTGCCAGCTCCTCTGGGGGTTCCGTCGAGCAGTACTTC,13,TRBV5-6,.,.,TRBJ2-7
CSAQSGTEPYEQYF,TGCAGTGCTCAATCCGGGACAGAACCCTACGAGCAGTACTTC,14,TRBV20-1,.,TRBD1,TRBJ2-7
CASSIQPGQDEQYF,TGTGCCAGCAGTATCCAACCGGGACAGGACGAGCAGTACTTC,14,TRBV27,few,TRBD1,TRBJ2-7
CASTSWDRTNTGELFF,TGTGCCAGCACCTCATGGGACAGGACGAACACCGGGGAGCTGTTTTTT,16,TRBV11-2,many,TRBD1,TRBJ2-2
CSLGLKGYGYTF,TGCAGTCTCGGACTTAAAGGATATGGCTACACCTTC,12,TRBV20-1,many,.,TRBJ1-2
CASRRQSSYEQYF,TGTGCCAGCAGACGACAGAGCTCCTACGAGCAGTACTTC,13,TRBV28,many,.,TRBJ2-7
CAISDLYGYTF,TGTGCCATCAGTGACTTGTATGGCTACACCTTC,11,TRBV10-3,many,.,TRBJ1-2
CASTDNTEAFF,TGTGCCAGCACAGACAACACTGAAGCTTTCTTT,11,TRBV7-9,.,.,TRBJ1-1
CATSDGTDDQPQHF,TGTGCCACCAGTGATGGGACAGATGATCAGCCCCAGCATTTT,14,TRBV24-1,.,TRBD1,TRBJ1-5
CSAITAEAFF,TGCAGTGCCATAACAGCTGAAGCTTTCTTT,10,TRBV20-1,few,.,TRBJ1-1
CASSIADMNTGELFF,TGTGCCAGTAGTATAGCGGACATGAACACCGGGGAGCTGTTTTTT,15,TRBV19,many,.,TRBJ2-2
CASSYNQGSQKTQYF,TGTGCCAGCAGTTACAATCAGGGCTCTCAGAAGACCCAGTACTTC,15,TRBV6-5,many,.,TRBJ2-5
CAWTGTEALHF,TGTGCCTGGACCGGGACGGAGGCCCTCCACTTT,11,TRBV30,.,.,TRBJ1-6
CASSLGQGADGYTF,TGTGCCAGCAGTCTCGGACAGGGGGCGGACGGCTACACCTTC,14,TRBV6-5,many,TRBD1,TRBJ1-2
CASSYQLMNTEAFF,TGTGCCAGCAGTTACCAGTTAATGAACACTGAAGCTTTCTTT,14,TRBV6-5,many,.,TRBJ1-1
CASSHLVAPENTEAFF,TGTGCCAGCAGCCATCTAGTAGCCCCCGAGAACACTGAAGCTTTCTTT,16,TRBV14,.,.,TRBJ1-1